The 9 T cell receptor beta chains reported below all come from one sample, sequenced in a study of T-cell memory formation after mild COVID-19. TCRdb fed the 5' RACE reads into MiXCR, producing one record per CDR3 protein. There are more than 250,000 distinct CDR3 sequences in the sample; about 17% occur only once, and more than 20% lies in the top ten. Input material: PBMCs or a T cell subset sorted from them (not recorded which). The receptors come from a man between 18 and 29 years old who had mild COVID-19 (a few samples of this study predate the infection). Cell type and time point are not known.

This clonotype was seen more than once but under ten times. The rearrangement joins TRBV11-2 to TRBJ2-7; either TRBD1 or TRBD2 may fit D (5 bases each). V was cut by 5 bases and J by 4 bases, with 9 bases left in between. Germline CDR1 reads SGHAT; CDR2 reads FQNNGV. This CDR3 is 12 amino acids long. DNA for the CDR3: TGTGCCAGCAGCCGTGAGGGGTACGAGCAGTACGTC. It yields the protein CASSREGYEQYV.

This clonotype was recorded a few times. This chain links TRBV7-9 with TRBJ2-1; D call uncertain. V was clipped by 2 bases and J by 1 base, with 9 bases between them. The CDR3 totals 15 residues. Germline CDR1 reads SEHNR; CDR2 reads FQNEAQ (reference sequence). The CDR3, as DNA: TGTGCCAGCAGCTTATTTGGCCGTTCCTACAATGAGCAGTTCTTC. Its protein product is CASSLFGRSYNEQFF.

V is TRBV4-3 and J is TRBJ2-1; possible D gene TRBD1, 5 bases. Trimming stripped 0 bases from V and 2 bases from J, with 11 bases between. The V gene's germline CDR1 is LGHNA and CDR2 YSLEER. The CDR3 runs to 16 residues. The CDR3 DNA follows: TGCGCCAGCAGCCAAGAGGTCCTGGGGCCCTACAATGAGCAGTTCTTC. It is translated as CASSQEVLGPYNEQFF.

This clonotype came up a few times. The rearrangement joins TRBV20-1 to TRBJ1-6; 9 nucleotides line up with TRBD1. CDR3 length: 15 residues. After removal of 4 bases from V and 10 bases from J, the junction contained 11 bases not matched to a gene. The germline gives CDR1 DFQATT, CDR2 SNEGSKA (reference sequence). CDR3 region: CSANRAGTGRSPLHF. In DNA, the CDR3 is TGCAGTGCTAACCGAGCCGGGACAGGGAGATCACCCCTCCACTTT.

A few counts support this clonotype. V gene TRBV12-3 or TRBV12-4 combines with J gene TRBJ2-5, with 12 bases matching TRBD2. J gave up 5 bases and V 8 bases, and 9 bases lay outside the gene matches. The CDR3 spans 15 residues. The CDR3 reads CASGASGGAEETQYF. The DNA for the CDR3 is TGTGCCAGCGGCGCTAGCGGGGGGGCCGAGGAGACCCAGTACTTC.

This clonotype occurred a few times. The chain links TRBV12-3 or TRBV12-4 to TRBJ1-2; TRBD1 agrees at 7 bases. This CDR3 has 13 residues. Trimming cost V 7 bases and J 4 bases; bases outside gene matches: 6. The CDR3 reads CASTPWDSYGYTF. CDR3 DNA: TGTGCCAGCACCCCTTGGGACAGCTATGGCTACACCTTC.

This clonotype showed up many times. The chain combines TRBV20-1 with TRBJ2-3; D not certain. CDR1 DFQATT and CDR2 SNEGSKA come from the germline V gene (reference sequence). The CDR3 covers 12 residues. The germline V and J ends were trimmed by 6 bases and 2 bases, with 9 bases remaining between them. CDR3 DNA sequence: TGCAGTGCAGAGCAGGTCACAGATACGCAGTATTTT. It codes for CSAEQVTDTQYF.

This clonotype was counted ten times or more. The CDR3, as DNA: TGTGCCAGCAGCCAATTCCAGGGGACCTACGAGCAGTACGTC. Encoded protein: CASSQFQGTYEQYV. The chain has TRBV14 and TRBJ2-7; D is perhaps TRBD1 (6 bases). Germline CDR1 reads SGHDN; CDR2 reads FVKESK. The CDR3 is 14 residues long. Trimming took 2 bases from V and 2 from J, leaving 10 bases between them.

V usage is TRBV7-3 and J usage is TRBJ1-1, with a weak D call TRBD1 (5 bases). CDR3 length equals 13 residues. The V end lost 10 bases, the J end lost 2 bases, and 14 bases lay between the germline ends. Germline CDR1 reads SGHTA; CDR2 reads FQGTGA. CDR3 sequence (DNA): TGTGCCACCTTAGGACACGCTAACACTGAAGCTTTCTTT. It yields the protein CATLGHANTEAFF.